Listed below are T cell receptor beta chains from one sample, sequenced in a study of neurological immune-mediated disorders. Each CDR3 protein gets one entry after TCRdb re-called the 5' RACE reads with MiXCR. The data contain about 50,000 distinct CDR3 sequences, 15% to 20% of them singletons. Sequencing was carried out using PBMCs. These receptors all come from a man between 60 and 70 years old in good health. The CDR3 runs from the conserved cysteine through the conserved F or W. A D gene is named only where the DNA matches it firmly. Clone sizes are given selectively: once, few, many, or a class where the clone is expanded.

D gene	V gene	clone size	J gene	CDR3 DNA	CDR3 protein
NA	TRBV28	many	TRBJ2-5	TGTGCCAGCAGGACGCAGGCTCCGCGGGAGACCCAGTACTTC	CASRTQAPRETQYF
TRBD2	TRBV27	NA	TRBJ2-3	TGTGCCAGCGGGGGACTAGCGGGAGGAGGAACAGATACGCAGTATTTT	CASGGLAGGGTDTQYF
NA	TRBV10-3	NA	TRBJ2-3	TGTGCCAGCAGTGCCCCTAGGTTTGCAGATACGCAGTATTTT	CASSAPRFADTQYF
NA	TRBV15	many	TRBJ1-1	TGTGCCACCAGCAGAGATTTGTTGCAGGGGACGGGCACTGAAGCTTTCTTT	CATSRDLLQGTGTEAFF
NA	TRBV24-1	many	TRBJ1-5	TGTGCCACCAGTGCGGGGGGCAATCAGCCCCAGCATTTT	CATSAGGNQPQHF
NA	TRBV20-1	few	TRBJ2-2	TGCAGTGCTAGAGATCGTCTGGACAGAGCGAACACCGGGGAGCTGTTTTTT	CSARDRLDRANTGELFF
NA	TRBV5-1	many	TRBJ2-1	TGCGCCAGCAGTTTTCGGCCTAGCGTAGACAATGAGCAGTTCTTC	CASSFRPSVDNEQFF
NA	TRBV2	many	TRBJ1-1	TGTGCCAGCGGGAGGCGGGGGAACACTGAAGCTTTCTTT	CASGRRGNTEAFF
TRBD1	TRBV3-1	many	TRBJ2-7	TGTGCCAGCAGTCCGACAGGGCTCTCCTACGAGCAGTACTTC	CASSPTGLSYEQYF
NA	TRBV6-2/TRBV6-3	many	TRBJ2-3	TGTGCCAGCAGAGGACTATCGATCACAGATACGCAGTATTTT	CASRGLSITDTQYF
NA	TRBV7-2	many	TRBJ2-7	TGTGCCAGCAGCTTAGCGGGAAGCAGAGGCGAGCAGTACTTC	CASSLAGSRGEQYF
TRBD1	TRBV5-1	many	TRBJ2-2	TGCGCCAGCAGCTTGGAAGGACAGGGGGGTAGCGGGGAGCTGTTTTTT	CASSLEGQGGSGELFF
TRBD2	TRBV7-8	many	TRBJ2-1	TGTGCCAGCAGCTTAGCGGCGGGGGGGTCCTACAATGAGCAGTTCTTC	CASSLAAGGSYNEQFF
NA	TRBV5-6	many	TRBJ2-2	TGTGCCAGCAGCCCCCTGGGGGCATGGACGAACACCGGGGAGCTGTTTTTT	CASSPLGAWTNTGELFF
NA	TRBV27	many	TRBJ2-5	TGTGCCAGCAGTTTTCTCTCAGGGGCGGGGAGAGAGACCCAGTACTTC	CASSFLSGAGRETQYF
NA	TRBV7-7	many	TRBJ1-3	TGTGCCAGCAGCTTGCTCCCTCGGGGGGCCCCAGGGGACACCATATATTTT	CASSLLPRGAPGDTIYF
NA	TRBV5-5	few	TRBJ1-2	TGTGCCAGCAGCATCGACCGGGTACCAAACTATGGCTACACCTTC	CASSIDRVPNYGYTF
TRBD2	TRBV2	many	TRBJ2-7	TGTGCCAGCAGGGGAGGCCGTAGCGGGAGGTCCTACGAGCAGTACTTC	CASRGGRSGRSYEQYF
NA	TRBV4-1	many	TRBJ2-7	TGCGCCAGCAGCCAAGTACACAGCTCCTACGAGCAGTACTTC	CASSQVHSSYEQYF
TRBD1	TRBV7-9	many	TRBJ1-2	TGTGCCAGCAGCTTAGCCGGACAGGGAGGCTACACCTTC	CASSLAGQGGYTF
NA	TRBV12-3/TRBV12-4	many	TRBJ1-6	TGTGCCAGCAGTTTCGGGACGGCGGGCAATTCACCCCTCCACTTT	CASSFGTAGNSPLHF
TRBD1	TRBV27	NA	TRBJ1-5	TGTGCCAGCAGTTCCGGGACAGGGGGCGCATCTTTTCAGCCCCAGCATTTT	CASSSGTGGASFQPQHF
NA	TRBV7-7	NA	TRBJ2-5	TGTGCCAGCAGCTTGGGCGGGGTGGGCCAAGAGACCCAGTACTTC	CASSLGGVGQETQYF
TRBD2	TRBV29-1	NA	TRBJ2-1	TGCAGCGTTATACCCGGGGCAGCCGGGACTAGCTTAATCCACAGCTCCTACAATGAGCAGTTCTTC	CSVIPGAAGTSLIHSSYNEQFF
TRBD1	TRBV7-9	many	TRBJ2-5	TGTGCCAGCGACAGGGGGAATTTCGAGGAGACCCAGTACTTC	CASDRGNFEETQYF
TRBD1	TRBV19	NA	TRBJ2-1	TGTGCCAGTAACGACAGGGCCTCCTACAATGAGCAGTTCTTC	CASNDRASYNEQFF
NA	TRBV5-1	many	TRBJ2-1	TGCGCCAGCCGCCCCGGGCAGGGGTTGGGTGAGCAGTTCTTC	CASRPGQGLGEQFF
NA	TRBV7-3	many	TRBJ1-4	TGTGCCAGCAGCCCTAACGGTTTGGGTGAAAAACTGTTTTTT	CASSPNGLGEKLFF
TRBD2	TRBV5-1	many	TRBJ2-3	TGCGCCAGCAGCCCGGGACTAGCGGGTGATAGCACAGATACGCAGTATTTT	CASSPGLAGDSTDTQYF
NA	TRBV29-1	many	TRBJ2-3	TGCAGCGTTGAGGTAGGGCAGTCCACAGATACGCAGTATTTT	CSVEVGQSTDTQYF
NA	TRBV10-3	many	TRBJ2-3	TGTGCCATCAGTGGGGGGCCCGGGACGGAGCAGTATTTT	CAISGGPGTEQYF
NA	TRBV9	many	TRBJ2-2	TGTGCCAGCAGCGTAGGGACAGCGAACACCGGGGAGCTGTTTTTT	CASSVGTANTGELFF
NA	TRBV6-1	many	TRBJ2-6	TGTGCCAGCAGTACACGATTTAGCTCTGGGGCCAACGTCCTGACTTTC	CASSTRFSSGANVLTF
NA	TRBV5-5	many	TRBJ1-2	TGTGCCAGCAGCTTGGAGCAGGGTTATGACTATGGCTACACCTTC	CASSLEQGYDYGYTF
NA	TRBV5-1	medium-sized	TRBJ2-1	TGCGCCAGCAGCCAAACTAGCGGGACAGGGAATGAGCAGTTCTTC	CASSQTSGTGNEQFF
NA	TRBV7-9	many	TRBJ2-1	TGTGCCAGCAGCTTATTTGGGTTTGACGATGAGCAGTTCTTC	CASSLFGFDDEQFF
TRBD2	TRBV20-1	many	TRBJ2-3	TGCAGTGCTAGTGGTGCGGGAGGAGGCACAGATACGCAGTATTTT	CSASGAGGGTDTQYF
NA	TRBV12-3/TRBV12-4	many	TRBJ2-1	TGTGCCAGCAGTTCCCCAGACAATGAGCAGTTCTTC	CASSSPDNEQFF
TRBD2	TRBV7-9	many	TRBJ2-1	TGTGCCAGCAGCTTAGAGGAGGGACTAGCGGGGCCCTCCTACAATGAGCAGTTCTTC	CASSLEEGLAGPSYNEQFF
NA	TRBV13	NA	TRBJ2-7	TGTGCCAGCAGCCCCGGGTGGGCAGGGAGCTCCGAGCAGTACTTC	CASSPGWAGSSEQYF
NA	TRBV6-5	many	TRBJ2-7	TGTGCCAGCACGGGACCAACCTACGAGCAGTACTTC	CASTGPTYEQYF
NA	TRBV15	NA	TRBJ2-7	TGTGCCACCAGCAGAGAAGGGAGCTCCTACGAGCAGTACTTC	CATSREGSSYEQYF
NA	TRBV5-1	many	TRBJ2-5	TGCGCCAGCAGCTTGGGCGAGACCCAAGAGACCCAGTACTTC	CASSLGETQETQYF
NA	TRBV20-1	many	TRBJ2-1	TGCAGTGCTAGAAGCAGGCCCCGGGAGCAGTTCTTC	CSARSRPREQFF
TRBD2	TRBV5-1	medium-sized	TRBJ2-7	TGCGCCAGCAGTCCGGGACTAGCAGATGAGCAGTACTTC	CASSPGLADEQYF
NA	TRBV18	many	TRBJ2-1	TGTGCCAGCTCATTTGGGCCAACCGGGAATGAGCAGTTCTTC	CASSFGPTGNEQFF
NA	TRBV29-1	NA	TRBJ2-1	TGCAGCGTTTTGAAAAACCCGGGACAAAGTGAGCAGTTCTTC	CSVLKNPGQSEQFF
TRBD1	TRBV20-1	many	TRBJ1-5	TGCAGTGCTATCACAGGGGCCCTTAGCAATCAGCCCCAGCATTTT	CSAITGALSNQPQHF
NA	TRBV6-5	few	TRBJ2-2	TGTGCCAGCGGGACCCGTTTTCGGGGCACCGGGGAGCTGTTTTTT	CASGTRFRGTGELFF